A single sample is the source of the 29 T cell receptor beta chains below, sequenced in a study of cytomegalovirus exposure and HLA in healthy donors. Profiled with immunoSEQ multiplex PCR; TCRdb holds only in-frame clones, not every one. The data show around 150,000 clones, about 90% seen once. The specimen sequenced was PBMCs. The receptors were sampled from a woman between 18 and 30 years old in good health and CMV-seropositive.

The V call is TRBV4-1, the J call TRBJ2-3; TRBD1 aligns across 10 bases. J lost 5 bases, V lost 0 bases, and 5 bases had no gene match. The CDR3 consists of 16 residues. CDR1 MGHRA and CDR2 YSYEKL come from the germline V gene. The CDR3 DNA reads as TGCGCCAGCAGCCAAGATTTCGGGACAGGGGTAGATACGCAGTATTTT. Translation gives CASSQDFGTGVDTQYF.

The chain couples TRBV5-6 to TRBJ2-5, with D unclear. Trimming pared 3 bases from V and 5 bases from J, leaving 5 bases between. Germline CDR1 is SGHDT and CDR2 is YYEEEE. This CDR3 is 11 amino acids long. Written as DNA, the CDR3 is TGTGCCAGCAGCTCTCGGGAGACCCAGTACTTC. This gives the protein CASSSRETQYF.

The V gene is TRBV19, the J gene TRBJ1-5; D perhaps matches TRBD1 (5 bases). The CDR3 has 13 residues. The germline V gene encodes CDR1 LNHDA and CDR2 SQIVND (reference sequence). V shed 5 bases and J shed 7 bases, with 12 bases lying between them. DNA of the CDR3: TGTGCCAGTAGTCCGAAACAGGCCCAGCCCCAGCATTTT. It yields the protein CASSPKQAQPQHF. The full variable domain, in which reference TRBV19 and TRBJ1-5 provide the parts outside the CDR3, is DGGITQSPKYLFRKEGQNVTLSCEQNLNHDAMYWYRQDPGQGLRLIYYSQIVNDFQKGDIAEGYSVSREKKESFPLTVTSAQKNPTAFYLCASSPKQAQPQHFGDGTRLSIL.

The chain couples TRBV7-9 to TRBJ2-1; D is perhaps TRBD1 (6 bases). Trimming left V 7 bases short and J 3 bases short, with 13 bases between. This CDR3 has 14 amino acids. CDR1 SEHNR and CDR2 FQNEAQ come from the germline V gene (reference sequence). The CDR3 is CASNGGQYYNEQFF. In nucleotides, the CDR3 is TGTGCCAGCAATGGGGGCCAATACTACAATGAGCAGTTCTTC.

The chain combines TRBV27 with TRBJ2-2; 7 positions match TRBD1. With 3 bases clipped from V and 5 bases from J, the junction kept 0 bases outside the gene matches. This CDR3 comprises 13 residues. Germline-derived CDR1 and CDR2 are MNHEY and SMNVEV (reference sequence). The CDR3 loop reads CASSLTGTGELFF. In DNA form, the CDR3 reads TGTGCCAGCAGTTTGACAGGGACCGGGGAGCTGTTTTTT.

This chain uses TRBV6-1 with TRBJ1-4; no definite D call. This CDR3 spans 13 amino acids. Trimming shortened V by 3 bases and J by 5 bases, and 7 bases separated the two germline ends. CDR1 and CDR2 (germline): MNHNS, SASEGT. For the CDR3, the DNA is TGTGCCAGCAGTGACGGGATCAATGAAAAACTGTTTTTT. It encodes CASSDGINEKLFF.

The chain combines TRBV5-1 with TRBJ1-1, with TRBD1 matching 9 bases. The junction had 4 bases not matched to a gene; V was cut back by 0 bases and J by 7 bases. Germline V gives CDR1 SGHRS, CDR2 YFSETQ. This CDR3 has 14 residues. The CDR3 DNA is TGCGCCAGCAGCTTGGAGGACAGGGGAATTGAAGCTTTCTTT. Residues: CASSLEDRGIEAFF.

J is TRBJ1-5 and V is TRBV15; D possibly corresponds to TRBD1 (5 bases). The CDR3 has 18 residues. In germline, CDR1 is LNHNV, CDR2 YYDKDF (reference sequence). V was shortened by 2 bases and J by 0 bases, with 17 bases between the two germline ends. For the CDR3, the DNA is TGTGCCACCAGCAGACCCCTCCCAGGGCTTAATAGCAATCAGCCCCAGCATTTT. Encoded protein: CATSRPLPGLNSNQPQHF.

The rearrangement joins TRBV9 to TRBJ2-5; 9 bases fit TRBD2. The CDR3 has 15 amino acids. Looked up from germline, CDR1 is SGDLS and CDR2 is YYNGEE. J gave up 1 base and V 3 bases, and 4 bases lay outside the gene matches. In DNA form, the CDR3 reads TGTGCCAGCAGCGCACTGACTAGCGGCCAAGAGACCCAGTACTTC. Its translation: CASSALTSGQETQYF.

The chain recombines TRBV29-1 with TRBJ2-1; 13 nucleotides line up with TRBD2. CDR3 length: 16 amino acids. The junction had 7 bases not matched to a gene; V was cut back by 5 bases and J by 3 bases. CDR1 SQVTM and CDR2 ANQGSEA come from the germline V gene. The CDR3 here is CSVLPGTSGVYNEQFF. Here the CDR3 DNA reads TGCAGCGTTTTACCCGGGACTAGCGGGGTCTACAATGAGCAGTTCTTC.

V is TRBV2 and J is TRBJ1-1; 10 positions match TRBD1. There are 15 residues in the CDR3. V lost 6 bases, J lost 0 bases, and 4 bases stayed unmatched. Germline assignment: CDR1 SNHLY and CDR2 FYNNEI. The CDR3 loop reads CASRDRGLLNTEAFF. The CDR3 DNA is TGTGCCAGCAGGGACAGGGGGTTACTGAACACTGAAGCTTTCTTT.

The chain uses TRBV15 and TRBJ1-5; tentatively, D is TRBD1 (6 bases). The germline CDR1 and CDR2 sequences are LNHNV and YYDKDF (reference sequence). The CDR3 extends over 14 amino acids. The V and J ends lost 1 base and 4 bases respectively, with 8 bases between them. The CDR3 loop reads CATSRGDRNQPQHF. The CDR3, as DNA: TGTGCCACCAGCAGAGGAGACAGGAATCAGCCCCAGCATTTT.

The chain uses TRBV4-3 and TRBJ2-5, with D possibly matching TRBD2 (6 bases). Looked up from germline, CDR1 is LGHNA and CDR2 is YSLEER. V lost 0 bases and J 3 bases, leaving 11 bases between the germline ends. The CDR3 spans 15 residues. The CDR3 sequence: CASSQDTEREETQYF. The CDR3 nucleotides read TGCGCCAGCAGCCAAGATACGGAGCGGGAAGAGACCCAGTACTTC.

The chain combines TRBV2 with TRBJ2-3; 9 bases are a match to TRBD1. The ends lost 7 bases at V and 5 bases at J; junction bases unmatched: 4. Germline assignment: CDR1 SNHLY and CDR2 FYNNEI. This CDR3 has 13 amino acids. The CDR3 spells CASTLTGGDTQYF. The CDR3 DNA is TGTGCCAGCACATTGACAGGGGGAGATACGCAGTATTTT.

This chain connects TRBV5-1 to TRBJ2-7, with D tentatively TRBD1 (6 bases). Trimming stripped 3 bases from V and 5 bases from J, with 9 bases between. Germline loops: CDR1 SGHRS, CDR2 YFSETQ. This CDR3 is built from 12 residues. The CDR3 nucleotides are TGCGCCAGCAGCTCCAGGACAGACGAGCAGTACTTC. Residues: CASSSRTDEQYF.

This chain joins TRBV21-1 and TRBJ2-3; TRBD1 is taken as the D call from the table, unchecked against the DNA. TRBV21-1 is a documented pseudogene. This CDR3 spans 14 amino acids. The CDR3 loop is CASSPRTDTDTQYF. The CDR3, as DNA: TGTGCCAGCAGCCCACGGACAGACACAGATACGCAGTATTTT.

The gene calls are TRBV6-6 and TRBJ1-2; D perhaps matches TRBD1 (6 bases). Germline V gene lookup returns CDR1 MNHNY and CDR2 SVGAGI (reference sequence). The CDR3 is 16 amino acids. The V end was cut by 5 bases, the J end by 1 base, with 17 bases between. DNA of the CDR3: TGTGCCAGCAGTCTATCTGCAGGGGCTGTTAACTATGGCTACACCTTC. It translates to CASSLSAGAVNYGYTF.

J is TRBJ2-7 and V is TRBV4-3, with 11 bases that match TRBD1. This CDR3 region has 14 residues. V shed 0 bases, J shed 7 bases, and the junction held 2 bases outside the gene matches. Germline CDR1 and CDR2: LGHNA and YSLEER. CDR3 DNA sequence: TGCGCCAGCAGCCAAGACGGGACAGGGGGGGAGCAGTACTTC. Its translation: CASSQDGTGGEQYF.

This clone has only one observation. The CDR3 DNA reads as TGTGCCAGCAATCAACAGGGGATAGGGATAGCTTTCTTT. It is translated as CASNQQGIGIAFF. This sequence joins TRBV6-5 and TRBJ1-1; 7 nucleotides agree with TRBD1. CDR3 size: 13 residues. J lost 10 bases, V lost 7 bases, and 12 bases had no gene match. CDR1 and CDR2 from the germline V gene are MNHEY and SVGAGI.

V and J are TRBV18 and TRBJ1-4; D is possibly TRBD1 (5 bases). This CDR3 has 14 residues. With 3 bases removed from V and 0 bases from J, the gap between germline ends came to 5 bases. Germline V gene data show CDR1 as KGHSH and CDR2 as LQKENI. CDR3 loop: CASSPTATNEKLFF. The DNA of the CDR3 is TGTGCCAGCTCACCGACAGCAACTAATGAAAAACTGTTTTTT.

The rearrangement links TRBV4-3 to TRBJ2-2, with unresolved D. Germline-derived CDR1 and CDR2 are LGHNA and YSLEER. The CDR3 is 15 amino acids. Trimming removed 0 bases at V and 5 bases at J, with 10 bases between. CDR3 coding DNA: TGCGCCAGCAGCCAAGAAGAGGTAGGAACCGGGGAGCTGTTTTTT. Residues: CASSQEEVGTGELFF.

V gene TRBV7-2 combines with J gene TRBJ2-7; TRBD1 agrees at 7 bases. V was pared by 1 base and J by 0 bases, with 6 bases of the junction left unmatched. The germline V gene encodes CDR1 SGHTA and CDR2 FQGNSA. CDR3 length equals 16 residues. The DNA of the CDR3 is TGTGCCAGCAGCTTAGGGGGACAGCTAACCTCCTACGAGCAGTACTTC. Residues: CASSLGGQLTSYEQYF. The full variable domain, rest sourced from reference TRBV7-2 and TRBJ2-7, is GAGVSQSPSNKVTEKGKDVELRCDPISGHTALYWYRQSLGQGLEFLIYFQGNSAPDKSGLPSDRFSAERTGGSVSTLTIQRTQQEDSAVYLCASSLGGQLTSYEQYFGPGTRLTVT.

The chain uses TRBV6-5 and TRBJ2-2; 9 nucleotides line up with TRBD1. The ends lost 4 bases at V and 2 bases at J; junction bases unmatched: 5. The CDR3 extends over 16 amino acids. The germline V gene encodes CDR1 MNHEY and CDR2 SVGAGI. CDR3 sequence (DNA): TGTGCCAGCAGTTCCCGGACAGGGGCTAACACCGGGGAGCTGTTTTTT. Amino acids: CASSSRTGANTGELFF.

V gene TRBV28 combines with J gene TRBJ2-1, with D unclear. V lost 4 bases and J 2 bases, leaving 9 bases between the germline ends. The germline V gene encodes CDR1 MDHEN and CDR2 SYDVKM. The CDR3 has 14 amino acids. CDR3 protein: CASSYPYPYNEQFF. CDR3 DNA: TGTGCCAGCAGTTACCCCTACCCCTACAATGAGCAGTTCTTC. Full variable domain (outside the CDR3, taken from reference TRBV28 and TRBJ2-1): DVKVTQSSRYLVKRTGEKVFLECVQDMDHENMFWYRQDPGLGLRLIYFSYDVKMKEKGDIPEGYSVSREKKERFSLILESASTNQTSMYLCASSYPYPYNEQFFGPGTRLTVL.

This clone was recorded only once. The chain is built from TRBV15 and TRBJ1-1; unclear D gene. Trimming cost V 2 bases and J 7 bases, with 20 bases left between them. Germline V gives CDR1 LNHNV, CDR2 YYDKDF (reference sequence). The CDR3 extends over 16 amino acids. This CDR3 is CATSRRGLLGRGEAFF. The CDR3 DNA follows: TGTGCCACCAGCAGACGAGGACTCCTCGGGCGTGGTGAAGCTTTCTTT.

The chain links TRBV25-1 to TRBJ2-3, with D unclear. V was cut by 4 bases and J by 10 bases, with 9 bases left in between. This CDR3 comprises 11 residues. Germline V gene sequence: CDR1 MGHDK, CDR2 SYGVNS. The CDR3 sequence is CASSVSYAQYF. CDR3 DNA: TGTGCCAGCAGTGTGTCTTATGCGCAGTATTTT.

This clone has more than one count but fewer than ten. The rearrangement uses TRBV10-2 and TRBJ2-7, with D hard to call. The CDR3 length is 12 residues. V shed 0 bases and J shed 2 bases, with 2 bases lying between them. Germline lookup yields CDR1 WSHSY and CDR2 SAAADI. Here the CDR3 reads CASSESTYEQYF. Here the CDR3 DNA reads TGCGCCAGCAGTGAGTCTACCTACGAGCAGTACTTC.

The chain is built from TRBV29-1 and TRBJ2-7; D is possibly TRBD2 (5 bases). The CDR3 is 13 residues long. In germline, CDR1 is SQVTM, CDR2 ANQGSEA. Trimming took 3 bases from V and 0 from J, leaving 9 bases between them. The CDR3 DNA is TGCAGCGTTGACAGCGGTAACTCCTACGAGCAGTACTTC. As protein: CSVDSGNSYEQYF.

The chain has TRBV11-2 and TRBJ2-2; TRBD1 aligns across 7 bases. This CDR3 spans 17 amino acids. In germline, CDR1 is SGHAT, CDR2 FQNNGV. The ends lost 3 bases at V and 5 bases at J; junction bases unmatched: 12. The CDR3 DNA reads TGTGCCAGCAGCTTGGTCGGGGCGACAGGGCTGACCGGGGAGCTGTTTTTT. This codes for CASSLVGATGLTGELFF.